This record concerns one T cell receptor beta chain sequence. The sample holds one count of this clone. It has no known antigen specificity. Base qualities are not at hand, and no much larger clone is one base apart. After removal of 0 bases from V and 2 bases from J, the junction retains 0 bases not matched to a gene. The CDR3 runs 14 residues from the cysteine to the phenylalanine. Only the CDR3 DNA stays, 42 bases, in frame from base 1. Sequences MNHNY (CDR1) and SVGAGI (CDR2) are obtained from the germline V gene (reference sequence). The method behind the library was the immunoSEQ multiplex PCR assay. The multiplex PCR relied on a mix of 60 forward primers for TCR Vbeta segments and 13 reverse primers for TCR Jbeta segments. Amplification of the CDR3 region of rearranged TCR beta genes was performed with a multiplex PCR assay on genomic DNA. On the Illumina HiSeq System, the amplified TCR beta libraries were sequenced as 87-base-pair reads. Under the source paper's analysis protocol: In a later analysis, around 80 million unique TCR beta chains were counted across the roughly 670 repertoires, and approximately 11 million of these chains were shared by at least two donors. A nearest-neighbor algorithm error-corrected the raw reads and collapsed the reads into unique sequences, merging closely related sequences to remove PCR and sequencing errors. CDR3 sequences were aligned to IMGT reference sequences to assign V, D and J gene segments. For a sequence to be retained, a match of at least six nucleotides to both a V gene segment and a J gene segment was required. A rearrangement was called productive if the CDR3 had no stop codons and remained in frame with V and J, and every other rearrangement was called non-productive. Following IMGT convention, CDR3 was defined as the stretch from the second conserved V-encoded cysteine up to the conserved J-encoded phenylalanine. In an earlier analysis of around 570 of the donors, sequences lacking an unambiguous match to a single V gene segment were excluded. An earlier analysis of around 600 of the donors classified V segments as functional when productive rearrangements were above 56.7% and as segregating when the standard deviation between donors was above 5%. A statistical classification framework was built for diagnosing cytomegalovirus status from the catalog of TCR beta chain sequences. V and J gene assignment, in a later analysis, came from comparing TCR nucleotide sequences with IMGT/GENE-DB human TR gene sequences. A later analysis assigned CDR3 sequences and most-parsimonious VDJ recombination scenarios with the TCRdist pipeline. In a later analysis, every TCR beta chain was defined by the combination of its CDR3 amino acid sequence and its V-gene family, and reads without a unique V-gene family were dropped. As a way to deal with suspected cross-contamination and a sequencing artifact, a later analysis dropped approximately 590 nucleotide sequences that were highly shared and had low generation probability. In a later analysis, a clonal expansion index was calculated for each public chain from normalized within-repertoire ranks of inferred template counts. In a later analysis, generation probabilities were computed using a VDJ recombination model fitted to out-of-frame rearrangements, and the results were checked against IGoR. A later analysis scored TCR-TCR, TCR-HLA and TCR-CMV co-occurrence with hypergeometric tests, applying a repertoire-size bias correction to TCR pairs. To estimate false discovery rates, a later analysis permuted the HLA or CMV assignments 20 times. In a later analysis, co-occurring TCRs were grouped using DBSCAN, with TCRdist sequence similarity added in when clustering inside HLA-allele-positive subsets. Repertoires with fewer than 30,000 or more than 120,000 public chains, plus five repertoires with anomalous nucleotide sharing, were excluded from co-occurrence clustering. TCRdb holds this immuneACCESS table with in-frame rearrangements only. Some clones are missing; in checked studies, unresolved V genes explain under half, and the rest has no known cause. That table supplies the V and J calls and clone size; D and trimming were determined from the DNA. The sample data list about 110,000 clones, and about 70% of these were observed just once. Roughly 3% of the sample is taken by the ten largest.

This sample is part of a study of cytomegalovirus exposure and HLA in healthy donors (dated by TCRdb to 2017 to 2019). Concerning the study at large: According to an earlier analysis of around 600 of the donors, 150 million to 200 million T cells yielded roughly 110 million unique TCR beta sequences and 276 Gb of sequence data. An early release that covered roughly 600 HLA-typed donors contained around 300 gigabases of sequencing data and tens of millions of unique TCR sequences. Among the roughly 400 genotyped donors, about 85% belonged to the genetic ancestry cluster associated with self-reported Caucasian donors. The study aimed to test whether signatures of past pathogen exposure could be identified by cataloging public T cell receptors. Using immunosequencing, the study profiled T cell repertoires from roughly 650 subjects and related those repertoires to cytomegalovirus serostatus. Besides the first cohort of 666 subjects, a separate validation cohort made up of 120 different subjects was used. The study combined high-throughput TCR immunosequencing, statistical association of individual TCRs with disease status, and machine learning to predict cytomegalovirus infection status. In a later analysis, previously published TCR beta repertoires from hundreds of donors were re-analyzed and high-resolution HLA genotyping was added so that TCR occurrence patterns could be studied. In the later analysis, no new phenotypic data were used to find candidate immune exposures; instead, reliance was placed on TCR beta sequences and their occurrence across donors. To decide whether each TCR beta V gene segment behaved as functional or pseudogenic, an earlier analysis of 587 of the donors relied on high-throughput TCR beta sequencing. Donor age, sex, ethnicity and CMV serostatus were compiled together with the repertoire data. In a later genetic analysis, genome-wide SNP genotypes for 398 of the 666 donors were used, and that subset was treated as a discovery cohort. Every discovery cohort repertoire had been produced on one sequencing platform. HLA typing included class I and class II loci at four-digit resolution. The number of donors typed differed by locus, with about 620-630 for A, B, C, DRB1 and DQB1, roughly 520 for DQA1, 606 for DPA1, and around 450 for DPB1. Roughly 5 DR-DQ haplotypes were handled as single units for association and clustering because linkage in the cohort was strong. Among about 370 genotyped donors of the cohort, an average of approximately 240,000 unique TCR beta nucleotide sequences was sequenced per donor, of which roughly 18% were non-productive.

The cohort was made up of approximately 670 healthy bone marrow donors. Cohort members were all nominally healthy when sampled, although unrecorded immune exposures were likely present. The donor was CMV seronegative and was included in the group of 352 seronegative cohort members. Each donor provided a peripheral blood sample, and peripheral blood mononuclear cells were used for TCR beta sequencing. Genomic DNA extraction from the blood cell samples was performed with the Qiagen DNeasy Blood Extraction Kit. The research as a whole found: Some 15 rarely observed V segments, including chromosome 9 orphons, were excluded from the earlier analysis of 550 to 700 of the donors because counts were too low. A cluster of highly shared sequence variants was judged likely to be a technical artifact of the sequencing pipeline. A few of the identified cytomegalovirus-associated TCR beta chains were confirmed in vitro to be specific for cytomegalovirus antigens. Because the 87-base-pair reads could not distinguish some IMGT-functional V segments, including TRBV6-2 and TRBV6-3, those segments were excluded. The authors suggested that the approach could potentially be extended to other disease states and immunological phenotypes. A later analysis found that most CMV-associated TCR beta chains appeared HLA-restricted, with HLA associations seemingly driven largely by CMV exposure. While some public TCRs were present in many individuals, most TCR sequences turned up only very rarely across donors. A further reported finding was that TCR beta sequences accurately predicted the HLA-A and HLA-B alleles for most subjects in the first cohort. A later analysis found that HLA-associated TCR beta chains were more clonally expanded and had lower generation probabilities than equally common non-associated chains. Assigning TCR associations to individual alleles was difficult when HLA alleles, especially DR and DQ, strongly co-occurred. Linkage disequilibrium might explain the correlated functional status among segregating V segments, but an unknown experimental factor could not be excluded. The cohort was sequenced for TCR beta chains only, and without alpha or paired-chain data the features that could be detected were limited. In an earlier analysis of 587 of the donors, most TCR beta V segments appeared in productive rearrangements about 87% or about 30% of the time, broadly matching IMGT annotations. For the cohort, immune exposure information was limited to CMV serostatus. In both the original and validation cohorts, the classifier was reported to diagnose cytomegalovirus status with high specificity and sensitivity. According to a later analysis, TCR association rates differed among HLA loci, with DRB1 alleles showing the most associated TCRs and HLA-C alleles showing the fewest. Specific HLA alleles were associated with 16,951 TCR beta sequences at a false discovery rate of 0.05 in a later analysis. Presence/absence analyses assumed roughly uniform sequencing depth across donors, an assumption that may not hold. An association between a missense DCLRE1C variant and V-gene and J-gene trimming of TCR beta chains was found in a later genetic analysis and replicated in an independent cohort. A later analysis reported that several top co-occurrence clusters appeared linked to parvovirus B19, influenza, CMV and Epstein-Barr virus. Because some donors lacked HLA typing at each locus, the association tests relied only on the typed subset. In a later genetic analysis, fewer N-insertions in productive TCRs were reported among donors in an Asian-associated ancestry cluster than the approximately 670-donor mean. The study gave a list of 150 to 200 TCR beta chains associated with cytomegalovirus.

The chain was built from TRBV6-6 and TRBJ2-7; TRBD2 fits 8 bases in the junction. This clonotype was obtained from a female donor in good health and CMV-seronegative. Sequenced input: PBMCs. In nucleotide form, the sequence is TGTGCCAGCAGTTACTCGACTAGCGCCTACGAGCAGTACTTC. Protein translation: CASSYSTSAYEQYF.